Below, 10 T cell receptor beta chains from the same sample are listed, as sequenced in a study of shared clonotypes between healthy human individuals. Libraries were prepared by immunoSEQ multiplex PCR; TCRdb keeps only in-frame clonotypes and omits some of them. The profile shows fewer than 1.8 million clones, approximately 98.5% of them singletons. The sequenced material came from naive CD4+ T cells sorted from blood. Subset reported: CD45RA+ positively selected. The receptors here all came from a man aged 30-40 years in good health.

The chain is built from TRBV5-1 and TRBJ2-1, with unresolved D. The CDR3 runs 15 residues. Between the trimmed V and J ends, which lost 0 bases and 4 bases, there was a span of 11 bases. CDR1 SGHRS and CDR2 YFSETQ come from the germline V gene. For the CDR3, the DNA is TGCGCCAGCAGCTTGGCCCGGGCGGCTTACAATGAGCAGTTCTTC. Translation: CASSLARAAYNEQFF.

CDR3 residues: CASSLELPNYNEQFF. The CDR3 DNA reads TGTGCCAGCAGCTTGGAACTACCAAACTACAATGAGCAGTTCTTC. The chain has TRBV11-2 and TRBJ2-1; the D is unclear. This CDR3 has 15 residues. Germline CDR1 and CDR2: SGHAT and FQNNGV. V shed 3 bases and J shed 3 bases, with 12 bases lying between them.

CDR3 amino acids: CASSQEKFYADTQYF. CDR3 bases: TGCGCCAGCAGCCAAGAGAAGTTTTATGCAGATACGCAGTATTTT. This chain uses TRBV4-1 with TRBJ2-3; no reliable D call. The ends were cut back, 0 bases at V and 4 bases at J, with 11 bases in the middle. CDR3 size: 15 residues. Germline CDR1 reads MGHRA; CDR2 reads YSYEKL.

In DNA form, the CDR3 reads TGTGCCAGCACGAGGGGTCGGGGAGCTAGCTCCTACGAGCAGTACTTC. This sequence encodes CASTRGRGASSYEQYF. V is TRBV11-2 and J is TRBJ2-7, with D tentatively TRBD1 or TRBD2 (5 bases each). V dropped 7 bases and J dropped 0 bases, with 19 bases sitting between them. This CDR3 is 16 amino acids long. CDR1 is SGHAT, CDR2 FQNNGV, per germline.

As concerns this clone: The same CDR3 can be traced to other DNA sequences in this sample. The chain recombines TRBV9 with TRBJ2-1; a possible D gene is TRBD2 (6 bases). This CDR3 comprises 15 residues. Germline-derived CDR1 and CDR2 are SGDLS and YYNGEE. V gave up 0 bases and J gave up 3 bases, with 10 bases separating them. This chain's CDR3 is CASSVAGDSYNEQFF. In DNA form, the CDR3 reads TGTGCCAGCAGCGTAGCGGGAGATAGCTACAATGAGCAGTTCTTC.

This clone was seen a single time. The chain recombines TRBV5-4 with TRBJ2-1; tentatively, D is TRBD1 or TRBD2 (5 bases each). Trimming removed 7 bases at V and 5 bases at J, with 16 bases between. The CDR3 length is 14 residues. CDR1 is SGHNT, CDR2 YYREEE, per germline (reference sequence). The CDR3 protein is CASSTPRGDNEQFF. CDR3 in DNA: TGTGCCAGCTCAACGCCAAGGGGAGACAATGAGCAGTTCTTC.

This chain joins TRBV10-2 and TRBJ2-7, with 9 bases lining up with TRBD2. The CDR3 has 17 amino acids. After removal of 3 bases from V and 2 bases from J, the junction contained 11 bases not matched to a gene. Germline loops: CDR1 WSHSY, CDR2 SAAADI. The CDR3 DNA reads as TGCGCCAGCAGTGACCCTACGATGGGCGGGAGGGCCTACGAGCAGTACTTC. It codes for CASSDPTMGGRAYEQYF.

This sequence joins TRBV15 and TRBJ1-5; D remains unclear. V was trimmed by 0 bases and J by 0 bases, leaving 18 bases between them. The germline V gene has CDR1 LNHNV and CDR2 YYDKDF (reference sequence). CDR3 length equals 19 residues. In nucleotides, the CDR3 is TGTGCCACCAGCAGAGAAGGTCGGAATCAGGCCTATAGCAATCAGCCCCAGCATTTT. This sequence encodes CATSREGRNQAYSNQPQHF.

The chain uses TRBV7-8 and TRBJ2-7; 7 nucleotides align to TRBD1. V was pared by 5 bases and J by 0 bases, with 16 bases of the junction left unmatched. Germline CDR1 reads SGHVS; CDR2 reads FQNEAQ. The CDR3 has 18 residues. The CDR3: CASSADRNSEVPSYEQYF. The CDR3 region has the DNA TGTGCCAGCAGCGCGGACAGGAATAGCGAGGTCCCCTCCTACGAGCAGTACTTC.

Only one count was recorded for this clone. The V gene is TRBV11-2, the J gene TRBJ2-5; 8 bases align to TRBD2. V dropped 6 bases and J dropped 5; count of bases not matched to a gene: 14. The CDR3 contains 16 residues. Germline CDR1 reads SGHAT; CDR2 reads FQNNGV. CDR3 sequence: CASRHLREGLKETQYF. CDR3 nucleotide sequence: TGTGCCAGCAGACACCTACGGGAGGGCCTAAAGGAGACCCAGTACTTC.